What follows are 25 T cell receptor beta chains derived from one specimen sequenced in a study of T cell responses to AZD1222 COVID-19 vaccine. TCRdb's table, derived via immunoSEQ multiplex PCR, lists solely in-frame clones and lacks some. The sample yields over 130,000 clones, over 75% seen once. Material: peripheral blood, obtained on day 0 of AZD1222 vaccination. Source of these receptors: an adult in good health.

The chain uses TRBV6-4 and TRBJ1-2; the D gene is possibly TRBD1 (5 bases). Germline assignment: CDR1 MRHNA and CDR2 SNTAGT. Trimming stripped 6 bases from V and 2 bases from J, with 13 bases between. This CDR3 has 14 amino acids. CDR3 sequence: CASSTKAGNYGYTF. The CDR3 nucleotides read TGTGCCAGCAGCACTAAGGCAGGGAACTATGGCTACACCTTC.

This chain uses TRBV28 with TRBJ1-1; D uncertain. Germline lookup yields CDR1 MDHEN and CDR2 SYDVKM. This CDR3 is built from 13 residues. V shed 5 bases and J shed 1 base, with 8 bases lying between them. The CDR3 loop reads CASSPDWNTEAFF. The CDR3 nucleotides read TGTGCCAGCAGTCCCGACTGGAACACTGAAGCTTTCTTT.

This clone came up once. CDR3 sequence: CAMLAGVDTGELFF. Here the CDR3 DNA reads TGTGCCATGCTAGCGGGAGTGGACACCGGGGAGCTGTTTTTT. V is TRBV10-3 and J is TRBJ2-2; 10 bases line up with TRBD2. The CDR3 runs to 14 residues. Germline V gene sequence: CDR1 ENHRY, CDR2 SYGVKD. Losses at the gene ends were 9 bases for V and 3 bases for J; bases not matched to a gene: 4.

CDR3 sequence: CASSESGPGTDTQYF. CDR3 DNA sequence: TGTGCCAGCAGTGAATCCGGCCCAGGCACAGATACGCAGTATTTT. The chain is built from TRBV6-1 and TRBJ2-3; D is ambiguous. The CDR3 runs 15 residues. From germline, CDR1 is MNHNS and CDR2 SASEGT. V lost 2 bases and J 1 base, leaving 10 bases between the germline ends.

DNA of the CDR3: TGCGCCAGCAGCACGCAGCAAACTAGCGGGTCAACCTTCTACAATGAGCAGTTCTTC. Its translation is CASSTQQTSGSTFYNEQFF. The rearrangement joins TRBV5-1 to TRBJ2-1; 9 bases are shared with TRBD2. CDR3 size: 19 residues. J gave up 3 bases and V 4 bases, and 17 bases lay outside the gene matches. Germline V gene lookup returns CDR1 SGHRS and CDR2 YFSETQ.

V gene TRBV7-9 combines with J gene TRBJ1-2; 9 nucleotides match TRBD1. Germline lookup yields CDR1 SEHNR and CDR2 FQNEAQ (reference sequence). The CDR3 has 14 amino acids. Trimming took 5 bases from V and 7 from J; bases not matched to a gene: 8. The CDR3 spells CASSNPGQGFGYTF. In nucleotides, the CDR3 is TGTGCCAGCAGCAACCCGGGACAGGGTTTTGGCTACACCTTC.

DNA for the CDR3: TGTGCCAGCAGCGTAGCCCTAATCTCGGGGAGAGGAGGTCAGCCCCAGCATTTT. Protein: CASSVALISGRGGQPQHF. This chain links TRBV9 with TRBJ1-5; no reliable D call. The CDR3 has 18 residues. Between the trimmed V and J ends, which lost 0 bases and 6 bases, there was a span of 22 bases. Germline values: CDR1 SGDLS, CDR2 YYNGEE.

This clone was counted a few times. CDR3 protein: CASEQGNYGYTF. The CDR3 DNA follows: TGTGCCAGCGAACAGGGGAACTATGGCTACACCTTC. V usage is TRBV2 and J usage is TRBJ1-2, with TRBD1 matching 7 bases. CDR1 and CDR2 (germline): SNHLY, FYNNEI. With V trimmed by 8 bases and J by 2 bases, 2 bases remained unmatched. The CDR3 has 12 residues.

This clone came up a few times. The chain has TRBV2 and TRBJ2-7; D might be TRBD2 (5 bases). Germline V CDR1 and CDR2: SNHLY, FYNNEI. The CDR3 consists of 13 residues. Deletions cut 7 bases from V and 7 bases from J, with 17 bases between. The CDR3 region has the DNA TGTGCCAGCAAGGCACGGGGTCCGGGGGAGCAGTACTTC. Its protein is CASKARGPGEQYF.

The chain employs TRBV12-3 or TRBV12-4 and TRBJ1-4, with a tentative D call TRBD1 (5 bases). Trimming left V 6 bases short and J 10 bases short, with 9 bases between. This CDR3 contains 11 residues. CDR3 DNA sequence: TGTGCCAGCAGCCCTAGGGGAAAACTGTTTTTT. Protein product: CASSPRGKLFF.

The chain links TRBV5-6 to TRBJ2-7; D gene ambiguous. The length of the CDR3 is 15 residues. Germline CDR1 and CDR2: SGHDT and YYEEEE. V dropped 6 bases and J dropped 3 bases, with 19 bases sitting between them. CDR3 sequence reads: CASNPGGSGFYEQYF. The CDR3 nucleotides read TGTGCCAGCAACCCAGGCGGATCCGGCTTCTACGAGCAGTACTTC. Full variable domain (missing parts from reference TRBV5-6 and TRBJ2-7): DAGVTQSPTHLIKTRGQQVTLRCSPKSGHDTVSWYQQALGQGPQFIFQYYEEEERQRGNFPDRFSGHQFPNYSSELNVNALLLGDSALYLCASNPGGSGFYEQYFGPGTRLTVT.

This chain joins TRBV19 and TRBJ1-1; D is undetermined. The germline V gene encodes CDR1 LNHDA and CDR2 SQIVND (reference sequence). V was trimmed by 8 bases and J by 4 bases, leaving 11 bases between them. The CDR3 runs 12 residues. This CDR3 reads CASLDGVTEAFF. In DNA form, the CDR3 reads TGTGCCAGTCTAGACGGAGTCACTGAAGCTTTCTTT.

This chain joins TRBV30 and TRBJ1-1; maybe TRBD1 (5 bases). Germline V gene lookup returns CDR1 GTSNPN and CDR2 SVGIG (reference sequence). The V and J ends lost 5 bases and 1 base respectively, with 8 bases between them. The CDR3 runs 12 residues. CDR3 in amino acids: CAWGDGNTEAFF. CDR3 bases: TGTGCCTGGGGGGACGGGAACACTGAAGCTTTCTTT.

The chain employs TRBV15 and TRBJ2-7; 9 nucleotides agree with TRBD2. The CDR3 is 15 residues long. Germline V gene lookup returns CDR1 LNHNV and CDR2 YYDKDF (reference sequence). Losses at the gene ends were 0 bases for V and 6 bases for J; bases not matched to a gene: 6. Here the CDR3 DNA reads TGTGCCACCAGCAGAGAGGCGGGAGGGCCGGTCGAGCAGTACTTC. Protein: CATSREAGGPVEQYF.

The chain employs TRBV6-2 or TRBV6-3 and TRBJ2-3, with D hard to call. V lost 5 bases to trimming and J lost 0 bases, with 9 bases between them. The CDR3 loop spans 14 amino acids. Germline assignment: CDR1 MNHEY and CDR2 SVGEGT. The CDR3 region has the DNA TGTGCCAGCAGTCCGGCAGAGAGCACAGATACGCAGTATTTT. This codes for CASSPAESTDTQYF.

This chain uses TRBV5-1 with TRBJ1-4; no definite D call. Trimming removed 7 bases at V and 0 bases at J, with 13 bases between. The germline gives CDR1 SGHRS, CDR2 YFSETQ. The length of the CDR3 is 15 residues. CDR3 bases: TGCGCCAGCTCCTGGTACGATCCAACTAATGAAAAACTGTTTTTT. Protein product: CASSWYDPTNEKLFF. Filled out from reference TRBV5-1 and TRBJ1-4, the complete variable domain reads KAGVTQTPRYLIKTRGQQVTLSCSPISGHRSVSWYQQTPGQGLQFLFEYFSETQRNKGNFPGRFSGRQFSNSRSEMNVSTLELGDSALYLCASSWYDPTNEKLFFGSGTQLSVL.

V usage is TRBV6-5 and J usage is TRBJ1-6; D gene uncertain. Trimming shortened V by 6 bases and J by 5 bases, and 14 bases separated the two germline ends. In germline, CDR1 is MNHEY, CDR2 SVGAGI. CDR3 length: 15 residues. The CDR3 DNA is TGTGCCAGCAGATTAGGGTCTCCGAATAATTCACCCCTCCACTTT. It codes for CASRLGSPNNSPLHF.

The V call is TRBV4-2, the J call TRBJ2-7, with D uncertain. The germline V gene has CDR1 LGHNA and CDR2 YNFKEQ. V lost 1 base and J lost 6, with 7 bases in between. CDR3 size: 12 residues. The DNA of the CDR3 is TGTGCCAGCAGCCAAGCCAACCGCGAGCAGTACTTC. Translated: CASSQANREQYF.

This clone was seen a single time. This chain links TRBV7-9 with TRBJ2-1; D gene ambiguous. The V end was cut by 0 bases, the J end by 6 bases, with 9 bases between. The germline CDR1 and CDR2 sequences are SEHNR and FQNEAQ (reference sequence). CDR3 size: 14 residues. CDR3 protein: CASSLARTLNEQFF. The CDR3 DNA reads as TGTGCCAGCAGCTTAGCGCGGACCCTCAATGAGCAGTTCTTC.

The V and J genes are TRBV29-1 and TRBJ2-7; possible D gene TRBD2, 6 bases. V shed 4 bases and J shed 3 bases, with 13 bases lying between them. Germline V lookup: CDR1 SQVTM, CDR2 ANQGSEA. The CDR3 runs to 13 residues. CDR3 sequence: CSVGEDTNYEQYF. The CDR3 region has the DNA TGCAGCGTTGGGGAGGACACTAACTACGAGCAGTACTTC.

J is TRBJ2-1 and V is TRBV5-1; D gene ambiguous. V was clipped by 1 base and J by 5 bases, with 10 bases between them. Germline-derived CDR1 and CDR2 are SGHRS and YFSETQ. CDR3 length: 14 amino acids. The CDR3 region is CASSLSGSNNEQFF. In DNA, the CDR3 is TGCGCCAGCAGCTTGAGTGGCAGCAACAATGAGCAGTTCTTC.

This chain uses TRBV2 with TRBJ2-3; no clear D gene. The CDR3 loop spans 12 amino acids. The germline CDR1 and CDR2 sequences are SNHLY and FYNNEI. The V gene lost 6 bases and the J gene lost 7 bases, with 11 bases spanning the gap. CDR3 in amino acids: CASSLSFYTQYF. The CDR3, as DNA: TGTGCCAGCAGCCTTAGTTTTTATACGCAGTATTTT.

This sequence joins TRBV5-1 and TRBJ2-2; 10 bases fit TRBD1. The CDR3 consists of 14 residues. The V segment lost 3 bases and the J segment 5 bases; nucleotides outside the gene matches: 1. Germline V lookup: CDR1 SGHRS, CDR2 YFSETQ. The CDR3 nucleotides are TGCGCCAGCAGCTCGGGACAGGGGACCGGGGAGCTGTTTTTT. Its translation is CASSSGQGTGELFF.

The CDR3 here is CASSLVPGLAGPNEQFF. The CDR3, as DNA: TGCGCCAGCAGCTTAGTACCGGGACTAGCGGGACCCAATGAGCAGTTCTTC. V is TRBV5-1 and J is TRBJ2-1; the match to TRBD2 covers 13 bases. Trimming removed 2 bases from V and 6 bases from J; junction bases left unmatched: 8. Per the germline V gene, CDR1 is SGHRS and CDR2 is YFSETQ. The CDR3 is 17 residues long.

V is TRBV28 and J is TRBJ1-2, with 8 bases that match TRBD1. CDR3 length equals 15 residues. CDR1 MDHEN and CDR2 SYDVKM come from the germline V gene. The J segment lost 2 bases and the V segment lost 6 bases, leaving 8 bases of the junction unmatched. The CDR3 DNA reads TGTGCCAGCAGCTTCAGGGGGCTTGTCAACTATGGCTACACCTTC. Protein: CASSFRGLVNYGYTF.